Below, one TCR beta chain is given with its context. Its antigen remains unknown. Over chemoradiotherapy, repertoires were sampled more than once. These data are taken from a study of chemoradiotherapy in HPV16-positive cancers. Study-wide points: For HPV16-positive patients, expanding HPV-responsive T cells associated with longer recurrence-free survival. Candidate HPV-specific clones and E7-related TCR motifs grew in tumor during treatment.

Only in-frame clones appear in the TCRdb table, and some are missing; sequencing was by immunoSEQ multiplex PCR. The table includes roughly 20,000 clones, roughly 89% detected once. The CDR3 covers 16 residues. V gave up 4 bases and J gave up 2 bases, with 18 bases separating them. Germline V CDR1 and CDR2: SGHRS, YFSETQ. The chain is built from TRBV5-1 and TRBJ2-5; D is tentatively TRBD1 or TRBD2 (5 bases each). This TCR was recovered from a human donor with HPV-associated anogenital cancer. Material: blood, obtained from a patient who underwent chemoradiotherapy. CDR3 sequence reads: CASSPLPGTQQETQYF. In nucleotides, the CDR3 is TGCGCCAGCAGCCCACTCCCGGGGACCCAACAAGAGACCCAGTACTTC.